Each of the 27 T cell receptor beta chains below was sequenced from the same sample in a study of cytomegalovirus exposure and HLA in healthy donors (dated by TCRdb to the late 2010s). Library construction relied on the immunoSEQ multiplex PCR assay. For the multiplex PCR, a mixture combining 60 forward primers for TCR Vbeta segments and 13 reverse primers for TCR Jbeta segments was used. The table was pulled from immuneACCESS by TCRdb, which kept in-frame rearrangements only. Such tables lose some clones; where checked, under half of the loss comes from unresolved V genes, and the rest has no known cause. The sample table holds some 92,000 clones, of which around 75% were seen once. The ten biggest clones cover 10% to 11% of the sample. The sequencing sample was made of PBMCs. The origin of the receptors is a young man in good health and CMV-seropositive.

J is TRBJ2-3 and V is TRBV28; perhaps TRBD2 as D (6 bases). V was trimmed by 4 bases and J by 1 base, leaving 6 bases between them. Germline V gene lookup returns CDR1 MDHEN and CDR2 SYDVKM. The length of the CDR3 is 13 residues. The CDR3 reads CASSSGGTDTQYF. CDR3 DNA: TGTGCCAGCAGTTCGGGGGGCACAGATACGCAGTATTTT.

The gene calls are TRBV11-2 and TRBJ1-4; TRBD1 might be the D (6 bases). CDR3 size: 15 residues. The germline V gene encodes CDR1 SGHAT and CDR2 FQNNGV. Trimming left V 1 base short and J 7 bases short, with 13 bases between. The CDR3 nucleotides are TGTGCCAGCAGCTTAGGGTCAGGGGTTGGTGAAAAACTGTTTTTT. Its protein product is CASSLGSGVGEKLFF.

The chain carries TRBV30 and TRBJ1-6, with 7 bases identical to TRBD1. V was clipped by 4 bases and J by 10 bases; unmatched bases: 4. Germline assignment: CDR1 GTSNPN and CDR2 SVGIG (reference sequence). The length of the CDR3 is 12 residues. The CDR3: CAWTDRVSPLHF. CDR3 sequence (DNA): TGTGCCTGGACTGACAGGGTGTCACCCCTCCACTTT.

The chain has TRBV5-5 and TRBJ2-3, with 10 bases lining up with TRBD2. The CDR3 is 16 amino acids. In germline, CDR1 is SGHKS, CDR2 YYEKEE (reference sequence). V lost 2 bases to trimming and J lost 2 bases; unmatched junction nucleotides: 5. This chain's CDR3 is CASSLPSGRTTDTQYF. The CDR3 DNA is TGTGCCAGCAGCTTACCTAGCGGGAGAACCACAGATACGCAGTATTTT.

The V gene is TRBV28, the J gene TRBJ1-2, with 7 bases fitting TRBD1. V lost 4 bases to trimming and J lost 0 bases; unmatched junction nucleotides: 2. The CDR3 contains 14 residues. The germline CDR1 and CDR2 sequences are MDHEN and SYDVKM. CDR3 residues: CASSSGTANYGYTF. The CDR3 coding sequence is TGTGCCAGCAGTTCCGGGACAGCTAACTATGGCTACACCTTC.

The chain couples TRBV27 to TRBJ1-4; D possibly corresponds to TRBD1 (5 bases). The ends were cut back, 4 bases at V and 3 bases at J, with 21 bases in the middle. This CDR3 contains 18 residues. Germline V CDR1 and CDR2: MNHEY, SMNVEV (reference sequence). The CDR3 sequence is CASSYGLNLGAANEKLFF. As DNA, the CDR3 is TGTGCCAGCAGTTACGGATTAAATCTAGGGGCTGCTAATGAAAAACTGTTTTTT. The whole variable domain, filled in from reference TRBV27 and TRBJ1-4, reads EAQVTQNPRYLITVTGKKLTVTCSQNMNHEYMSWYRQDPGLGLRQIYYSMNVEVTDKGDVPEGYKVSRKEKRNFPLILESPSPNQTSLYFCASSYGLNLGAANEKLFFGSGTQLSVL.

The chain links TRBV19 to TRBJ2-7; a weak D match, TRBD1 (5 bases). Trimming took off 1 base at V and 4 bases at J, with 8 bases between the two ends. Germline CDR1 LNHDA, CDR2 SQIVND (reference sequence). This CDR3 region has 13 residues. CDR3 bases: TGTGCCAGTAGTATAGCGCGACAGTACGAGCAGTACTTC. Residues: CASSIARQYEQYF.

The V gene is TRBV10-3, the J gene TRBJ1-5, with TRBD1 matching over 7 bases. J was trimmed by 4 bases and V by 0 bases; bases with no gene match: 6. The germline gives CDR1 ENHRY, CDR2 SYGVKD. CDR3 length: 16 amino acids. The CDR3 nucleotides read TGTGCCATCAGTGAGTCAGGGGGCAATGGGAATCAGCCCCAGCATTTT. Translating gives CAISESGGNGNQPQHF.

The V gene is TRBV6-1, the J gene TRBJ2-5; D is undetermined. Germline V lookup: CDR1 MNHNS, CDR2 SASEGT. The CDR3 extends over 11 amino acids. V shed 0 bases and J shed 7 bases, with 3 bases lying between them. The CDR3: CASSEARTQYF. DNA for the CDR3: TGTGCCAGCAGTGAAGCCCGGACCCAGTACTTC.

The chain couples TRBV5-8 to TRBJ1-5, with D hard to call. The CDR3 is made up of 15 amino acids. V shed 4 bases and J shed 2 bases, with 13 bases lying between them. Germline V gene lookup returns CDR1 SGHTS and CDR2 YDEGEE. In DNA form, the CDR3 reads TGTGCCAGCAGCAATAGGGAGTGGGGCAATCAGCCCCAGCATTTT. Translated: CASSNREWGNQPQHF.

V is TRBV11-2 and J is TRBJ2-7; 8 positions match TRBD1. CDR3 size: 14 residues. From germline, CDR1 is SGHAT and CDR2 FQNNGV. V dropped 5 bases and J dropped 4; count of bases not matched to a gene: 7. The CDR3 region is CASSPDRVGYEQYF. The CDR3 region has the DNA TGTGCCAGCAGCCCGGACAGGGTTGGGTACGAGCAGTACTTC.

The chain recombines TRBV6-1 with TRBJ1-1; 7 bases align to TRBD1. The J segment lost 4 bases and the V segment lost 7 bases, leaving 9 bases of the junction unmatched. Germline assignment: CDR1 MNHNS and CDR2 SASEGT. This CDR3 has 14 residues. As DNA, the CDR3 is TGTGCCAGCATTCCGAGGGGGCCGACCACTGAAGCTTTCTTT. Protein: CASIPRGPTTEAFF.

The chain joins TRBV27 to TRBJ1-2; no clear D. The CDR3 spans 13 residues. Per germline, CDR1 MNHEY and CDR2 SMNVEV (reference sequence). With 3 bases removed from V and 5 bases from J, the gap between germline ends came to 10 bases. The CDR3 region has the DNA TGTGCCAGCAGTTTCAGCCAGACTTATGGCTACACCTTC. It specifies CASSFSQTYGYTF.

The rearrangement uses TRBV27 and TRBJ1-1; 7 nucleotides match TRBD1. CDR1 MNHEY and CDR2 SMNVEV come from the germline V gene (reference sequence). The CDR3 has 12 amino acids. The V and J ends lost 5 bases and 8 bases, in that order; junction bases with no gene match: 5. The CDR3 nucleotides are TGTGCCAGCAGTCGTAGGGGGCTCGAAGCTTTCTTT. Protein product: CASSRRGLEAFF.

The CDR3 DNA sequence: TGCGCCAGCAGCCAAGGGGACAGATACCCCTACGAGCAGTACTTC. The encoded protein is CASSQGDRYPYEQYF. V usage is TRBV4-1 and J usage is TRBJ2-7; 7 bases are shared with TRBD1. V lost 1 base, J lost 2 bases, and 5 bases stayed unmatched. Germline CDR1 and CDR2: MGHRA and YSYEKL. This CDR3 contains 15 residues.

This sequence joins TRBV7-8 and TRBJ2-5; 11 bases fit TRBD1. V lost 5 bases, J lost 5 bases, and 13 bases stayed unmatched. CDR1 is SGHVS, CDR2 FQNEAQ, per germline. The CDR3 runs 17 residues. The CDR3 reads CASSPARRTGGRETQYF. CDR3 DNA: TGTGCCAGCAGCCCAGCCCGGAGGACAGGGGGCCGGGAGACCCAGTACTTC.

The sample holds one count of this clone. This chain uses TRBV30 with TRBJ1-2; D perhaps matches TRBD1 (6 bases). The CDR3 consists of 15 residues. V shed 0 bases and J shed 4 bases, with 15 bases lying between them. Germline loops: CDR1 GTSNPN, CDR2 SVGIG (reference sequence). CDR3 in amino acids: CAWSVRTAISYGYTF. The CDR3 region has the DNA TGTGCCTGGAGTGTACGGACAGCGATCAGCTATGGCTACACCTTC.

The V and J genes are TRBV7-8 and TRBJ2-2, with 9 nucleotides matching TRBD2. The CDR3 loop spans 15 amino acids. The V gene end was trimmed by 5 bases and the J gene end by 4 bases; junction bases not matched to a gene: 5. Germline V gene lookup returns CDR1 SGHVS and CDR2 FQNEAQ. CDR3 sequence (DNA): TGTGCCAGCAGCCGCATAGCGGGGGCCACCGGGGAGCTGTTTTTT. Translation gives CASSRIAGATGELFF.

The chain carries TRBV4-2 and TRBJ1-2, with TRBD1 matching 9 bases. CDR1 is LGHNA and CDR2 is YNFKEQ in the germline V gene. This CDR3 is 16 amino acids long. V shed 4 bases and J 2 bases; nucleotides not matched to a gene: 8. CDR3 in DNA: TGTGCCAGCAGCCTGACAACGGGGACAGGGAACTATGGCTACACCTTC. It yields the protein CASSLTTGTGNYGYTF.

The V call is TRBV14, the J call TRBJ1-1; TRBD1 agrees at 8 bases. The CDR3 sequence is 15 residues long. Germline loops: CDR1 SGHDN, CDR2 FVKESK. The J segment lost 6 bases and the V segment lost 2 bases, leaving 8 bases of the junction unmatched. CDR3 nucleotides: TGTGCCAGCAGCCAACTTGGCAGGGGGCGATCTGAAGCTTTCTTT. Encoded protein: CASSQLGRGRSEAFF.

The J gene is TRBJ1-1, the V gene TRBV6-5; possibly TRBD1 for D (6 bases). The CDR3 runs 14 residues. V lost 6 bases and J lost 4, with 15 bases in between. The germline gives CDR1 MNHEY, CDR2 SVGAGI. The CDR3 sequence is CASRKTGIGTEAFF. The CDR3 DNA reads TGTGCCAGCAGAAAAACAGGGATTGGCACTGAAGCTTTCTTT.

This clone was found once. This chain links TRBV25-1 with TRBJ2-2, with D perhaps TRBD2 (6 bases). CDR1 MGHDK and CDR2 SYGVNS come from the germline V gene. CDR3 length equals 15 residues. V lost 3 bases and J 5 bases, leaving 13 bases between the germline ends. This chain's CDR3 is CASSDPGEITGELFF. The CDR3 DNA reads TGTGCCAGCAGTGATCCGGGGGAGATAACCGGGGAGCTGTTTTTT.

A single count supports this clone. The chain recombines TRBV5-1 with TRBJ1-1, with TRBD1 matching over 8 bases. CDR1 SGHRS and CDR2 YFSETQ come from the germline V gene. J lost 6 bases, V lost 0 bases, and 4 bases had no gene match. The CDR3 totals 14 residues. CDR3 protein: CASSLGQGRAEAFF. In DNA form, the CDR3 reads TGCGCCAGCAGCTTGGGACAGGGGAGGGCTGAAGCTTTCTTT.

This clone was counted once. The chain has TRBV29-1 and TRBJ2-1, with TRBD2 identical over 8 bases. After removal of 5 bases from V and 0 bases from J, the junction contained 3 bases not matched to a gene. The length of the CDR3 is 14 residues. Germline CDR1 and CDR2: SQVTM and ANQGSEA. This CDR3 is CSVPGGSSYNEQFF. CDR3 DNA: TGCAGCGTTCCGGGGGGGAGCTCCTACAATGAGCAGTTCTTC.

There are a few counts of this clone. V gene TRBV27 combines with J gene TRBJ1-5; the D gene is possibly TRBD1 (5 bases). The germline V gene encodes CDR1 MNHEY and CDR2 SMNVEV (reference sequence). Trimming removed 0 bases at V and 4 bases at J, with 7 bases between. The CDR3 runs to 14 residues. CDR3 nucleotide sequence: TGTGCCAGCAGTTTATCAGCAGGGAATCAGCCCCAGCATTTT. This encodes CASSLSAGNQPQHF.

The genes are TRBV27 and TRBJ2-7; unclear D gene. Trimming pared 4 bases from V and 3 bases from J, leaving 4 bases between. CDR1 is MNHEY, CDR2 SMNVEV, per germline (reference sequence). This CDR3 region has 11 residues. CDR3 sequence (DNA): TGTGCCAGCAGTTCCTACTACGAGCAGTACTTC. Translated: CASSSYYEQYF.

The V and J genes are TRBV30 and TRBJ2-5; 9 bases align to TRBD2. The J call may be mistaken, given a closer DNA end match to TRBJ2-7. From germline, CDR1 is GTSNPN and CDR2 SVGIG (reference sequence). The CDR3 length is 13 residues. The CDR3 coding sequence is TGTGCCTGGAGTGTTAGCGGGGGTTACGAGCAGTACTTC. Translating it yields CAWSVSGGYEQYF.